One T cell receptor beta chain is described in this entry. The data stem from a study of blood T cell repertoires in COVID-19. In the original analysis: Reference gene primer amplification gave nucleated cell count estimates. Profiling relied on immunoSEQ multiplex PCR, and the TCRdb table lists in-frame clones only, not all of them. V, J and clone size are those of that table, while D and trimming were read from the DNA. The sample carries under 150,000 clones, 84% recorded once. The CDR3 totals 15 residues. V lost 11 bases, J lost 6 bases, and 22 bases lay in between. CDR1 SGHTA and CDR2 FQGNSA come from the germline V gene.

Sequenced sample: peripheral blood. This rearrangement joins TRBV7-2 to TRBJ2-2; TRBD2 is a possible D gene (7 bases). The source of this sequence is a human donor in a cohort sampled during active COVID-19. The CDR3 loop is CAGRGAGVGSGELFF. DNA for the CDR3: TGTGCCGGCCGGGGGGCGGGTGTCGGGTCCGGGGAGCTGTTTTTT.